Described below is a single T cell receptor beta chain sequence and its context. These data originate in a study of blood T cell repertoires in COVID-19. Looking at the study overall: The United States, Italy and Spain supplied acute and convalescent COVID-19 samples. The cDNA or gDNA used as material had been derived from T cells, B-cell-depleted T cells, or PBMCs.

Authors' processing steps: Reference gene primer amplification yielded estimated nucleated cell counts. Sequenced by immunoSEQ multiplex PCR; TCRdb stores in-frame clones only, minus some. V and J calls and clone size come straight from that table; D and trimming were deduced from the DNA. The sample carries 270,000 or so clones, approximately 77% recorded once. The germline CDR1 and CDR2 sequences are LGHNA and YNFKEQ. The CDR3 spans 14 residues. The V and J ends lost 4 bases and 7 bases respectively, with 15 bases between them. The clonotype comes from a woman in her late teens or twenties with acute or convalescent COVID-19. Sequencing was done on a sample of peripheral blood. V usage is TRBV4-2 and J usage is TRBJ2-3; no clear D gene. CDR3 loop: CASSPDIVSHTQYF. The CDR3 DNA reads TGTGCCAGCAGCCCAGATATAGTGTCCCATACGCAGTATTTT.